What follows are 17 T cell receptor beta chains derived from one specimen sequenced in a study of blood T cell repertoires in COVID-19. This table comes from immunoSEQ multiplex PCR, and its TCRdb copy is limited to in-frame clones, with some not included. The sample has 350,000 to 450,000 clones, around nine tenths seen once; the top ten hold approximately 1.5%. The sample was PBMCs or T cells enriched from blood (not recorded which). The receptors originated from a woman under 30 who had been exposed to COVID-19.

A few counts support this clone. V and J are TRBV5-5 and TRBJ1-4, with 7 bases matching TRBD1. With V trimmed by 0 bases and J by 5 bases, 4 bases remained unmatched. The germline V gene encodes CDR1 SGHKS and CDR2 YYEKEE (reference sequence). This CDR3 has 15 residues. The CDR3 spells CASSLAGTENEKLFF. CDR3 in DNA: TGTGCCAGCAGCTTGGCCGGGACAGAGAATGAAAAACTGTTTTTT.

V usage is TRBV12-3 or TRBV12-4 and J usage is TRBJ1-1, with 8 positions matching TRBD1. The CDR3 is 13 amino acids. The ends lost 6 bases at V and 5 bases at J; junction bases unmatched: 5. CDR3 loop: CASSRTGQTEAFF. In nucleotides, the CDR3 is TGTGCCAGCAGCCGGACAGGGCAAACTGAAGCTTTCTTT.

The gene calls are TRBV7-6 and TRBJ2-7; TRBD2 agrees at 13 bases. Germline V CDR1 and CDR2: SGHVS, FNYEAQ. With V trimmed by 5 bases and J by 5 bases, 12 bases remained unmatched. This CDR3 contains 17 residues. The CDR3 DNA sequence: TGTGCCAGCAGCACGACAGGGTCGGGGACTAGCGGGAACGAGCAGTACTTC. It specifies CASSTTGSGTSGNEQYF.

The chain has TRBV19 and TRBJ2-7; D gene ambiguous. There are 15 residues in the CDR3. V was shortened by 9 bases and J by 0 bases, with 18 bases between the two germline ends. Germline assignment: CDR1 LNHDA and CDR2 SQIVND (reference sequence). The CDR3 DNA reads as TGTGCCAGATTTCTGAGTACAGAGTACTCCTACGAGCAGTACTTC. Translation: CARFLSTEYSYEQYF. Full variable domain (missing parts from reference TRBV19 and TRBJ2-7): DGGITQSPKYLFRKEGQNVTLSCEQNLNHDAMYWYRQDPGQGLRLIYYSQIVNDFQKGDIAEGYSVSREKKESFPLTVTSAQKNPTAFYLCARFLSTEYSYEQYFGPGTRLTVT.

The chain employs TRBV7-6 and TRBJ1-3, with D possibly TRBD1 on 5 matching bases. This CDR3 is built from 15 residues. Germline assignment: CDR1 SGHVS and CDR2 FNYEAQ. Trimming left V 5 bases short and J 0 bases short, with 11 bases between. This CDR3 reads CASSMGHSSGNTIYF. The CDR3 DNA is TGTGCCAGCAGCATGGGGCATTCCTCTGGAAACACCATATATTTT.

This chain connects TRBV6-5 to TRBJ1-6, with D possibly TRBD1 on 5 matching bases. The CDR3 is made up of 14 amino acids. V was clipped by 10 bases and J by 7 bases, with 17 bases between them. Per the germline V gene, CDR1 is MNHEY and CDR2 is SVGAGI. The CDR3 spells CAIGRGGENSPLHF. CDR3 nucleotides: TGTGCCATAGGCCGGGGGGGAGAAAATTCACCCCTCCACTTT.

V and J are TRBV5-4 and TRBJ1-2; 7 bases are shared with TRBD1. Germline CDR1 reads SGHNT; CDR2 reads YYREEE (reference sequence). This CDR3 is 14 amino acids long. The V gene end was trimmed by 4 bases and the J gene end by 6 bases; junction bases not matched to a gene: 9. CDR3 residues: CASSTTGQLNGYTF. The CDR3 bases are TGTGCCAGCAGCACAACGGGACAGTTAAATGGCTACACCTTC. The full variable domain, completed using reference TRBV5-4 and TRBJ1-2, is ETGVTQSPTHLIKTRGQQVTLRCSSQSGHNTVSWYQQALGQGPQFIFQYYREEENGRGNFPPRFSGLQFPNYSSELNVNALELDDSALYLCASSTTGQLNGYTFGSGTRLTVV.

The rearrangement joins TRBV9 to TRBJ1-6, with D possibly being TRBD1 (6 bases). Germline V gene sequence: CDR1 SGDLS, CDR2 YYNGEE. The CDR3 is 12 residues long. V lost 5 bases to trimming and J lost 6 bases, with 6 bases between them. The CDR3 region is CASRGGNSPLHF. The DNA of the CDR3 is TGTGCCAGCAGAGGGGGTAATTCACCCCTCCACTTT.

V is TRBV19 and J is TRBJ1-4, with D possibly matching TRBD1 (5 bases). The V gene lost 5 bases and the J gene lost 7 bases, with 17 bases spanning the gap. CDR3 length: 15 residues. The germline V gene has CDR1 LNHDA and CDR2 SQIVND (reference sequence). The CDR3 region has the DNA TGTGCCAGTAGTGCCTACGACAGCGAACCTGAAAAACTGTTTTTT. Its protein product is CASSAYDSEPEKLFF. Together with reference TRBV19 and TRBJ1-4, the CDR3 gives the full variable domain: DGGITQSPKYLFRKEGQNVTLSCEQNLNHDAMYWYRQDPGQGLRLIYYSQIVNDFQKGDIAEGYSVSREKKESFPLTVTSAQKNPTAFYLCASSAYDSEPEKLFFGSGTQLSVL.

The V call is TRBV27, the J call TRBJ2-7; TRBD1 agrees at 11 bases. This CDR3 comprises 15 residues. J gave up 3 bases and V 8 bases, and 9 bases lay outside the gene matches. The germline gives CDR1 MNHEY, CDR2 SMNVEV (reference sequence). CDR3: CASQNTGTGGYEQYF. The CDR3 nucleotides read TGTGCCAGCCAGAACACCGGGACAGGGGGCTACGAGCAGTACTTC.

The chain recombines TRBV5-5 with TRBJ2-3; possible D gene TRBD2, 6 bases. This CDR3 comprises 14 residues. Germline V gives CDR1 SGHKS, CDR2 YYEKEE (reference sequence). Between the trimmed V and J ends, which lost 1 base and 5 bases, there was a span of 11 bases. The CDR3 nucleotides are TGTGCCAGCAGCTTGCGACTAGGACAAGATACGCAGTATTTT. This encodes CASSLRLGQDTQYF.

The rearrangement links TRBV30 to TRBJ2-7; maybe TRBD2 (6 bases). V was clipped by 3 bases and J by 0 bases, with 12 bases between them. Germline V gives CDR1 GTSNPN, CDR2 SVGIG (reference sequence). This CDR3 region has 14 residues. The CDR3, as DNA: TGTGCCTGGAGCAACTTGGGGGGCTCCTACGAGCAGTACTTC. This sequence encodes CAWSNLGGSYEQYF.

The chain joins TRBV15 to TRBJ1-1; 7 bases fit TRBD1. CDR1 and CDR2 from the germline V gene are LNHNV and YYDKDF (reference sequence). J gave up 1 base and V 7 bases, and 18 bases lay outside the gene matches. This CDR3 is 18 amino acids long. CDR3 DNA: TGTGCCACCAAAGCCGGACTTGACAGGGATTCATCGAACACTGAAGCTTTCTTT. Protein: CATKAGLDRDSSNTEAFF.

The rearrangement joins TRBV28 to TRBJ1-6; weak D call: TRBD1 (6 bases). Germline-derived CDR1 and CDR2 are MDHEN and SYDVKM. This CDR3 has 14 residues. V lost 6 bases and J 1 base, leaving 7 bases between the germline ends. This CDR3 reads CASRQGSYNSPLHF. As DNA, the CDR3 is TGTGCCAGCAGACAGGGTTCCTATAATTCACCCCTCCACTTT.

This rearrangement joins TRBV7-7 to TRBJ2-7; 7 nucleotides agree with TRBD1. With 5 bases clipped from V and 6 bases from J, the junction kept 10 bases outside the gene matches. This CDR3 has 14 amino acids. The germline gives CDR1 SSHAT, CDR2 FNYEAQ (reference sequence). The CDR3 region is CASSPRQGSSEQYF. The CDR3 DNA reads TGTGCCAGCAGCCCCAGACAGGGATCGTCCGAGCAGTACTTC.

CDR3 nucleotides: TGCGCCAGCAGCGACCCCGGGACTAGCGGGAGGGCCAGGGTTGAGCAGTTCTTC. It translates to CASSDPGTSGRARVEQFF. The V gene is TRBV10-1, the J gene TRBJ2-1, with TRBD2 matching 16 bases. Per germline, CDR1 WNHNN and CDR2 SYGVQD (reference sequence). After removal of 6 bases from V and 9 bases from J, the junction contained 14 bases not matched to a gene. The CDR3 totals 18 residues.

The V and J genes are TRBV24-1 and TRBJ2-7; 8 nucleotides agree with TRBD2. Germline V gives CDR1 KGHDR, CDR2 SFDVKD. V was pared by 9 bases and J by 5 bases, with 17 bases of the junction left unmatched. This CDR3 has 16 amino acids. DNA of the CDR3: TGTGCCACCCAGGAGGGACCGGGACTAGGCGCGGACGAGCAGTACTTC. It specifies CATQEGPGLGADEQYF.